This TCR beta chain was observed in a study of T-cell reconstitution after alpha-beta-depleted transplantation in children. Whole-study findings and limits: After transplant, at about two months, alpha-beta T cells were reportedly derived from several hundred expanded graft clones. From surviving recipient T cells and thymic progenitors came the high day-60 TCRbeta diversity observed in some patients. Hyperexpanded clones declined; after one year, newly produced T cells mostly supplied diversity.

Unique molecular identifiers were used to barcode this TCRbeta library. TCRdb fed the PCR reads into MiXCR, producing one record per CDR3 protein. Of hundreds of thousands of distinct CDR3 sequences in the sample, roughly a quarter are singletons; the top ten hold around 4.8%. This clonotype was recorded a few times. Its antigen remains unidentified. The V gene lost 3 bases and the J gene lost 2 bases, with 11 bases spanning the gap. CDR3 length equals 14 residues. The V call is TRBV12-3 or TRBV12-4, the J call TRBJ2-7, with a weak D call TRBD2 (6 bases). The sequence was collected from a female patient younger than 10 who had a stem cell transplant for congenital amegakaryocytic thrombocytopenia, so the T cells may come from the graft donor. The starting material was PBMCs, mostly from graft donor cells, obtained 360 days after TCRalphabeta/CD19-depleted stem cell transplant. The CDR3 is CASSFFSGPYEQYF. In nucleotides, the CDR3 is TGTGCCAGCAGTTTTTTTAGCGGTCCCTACGAGCAGTACTTC.